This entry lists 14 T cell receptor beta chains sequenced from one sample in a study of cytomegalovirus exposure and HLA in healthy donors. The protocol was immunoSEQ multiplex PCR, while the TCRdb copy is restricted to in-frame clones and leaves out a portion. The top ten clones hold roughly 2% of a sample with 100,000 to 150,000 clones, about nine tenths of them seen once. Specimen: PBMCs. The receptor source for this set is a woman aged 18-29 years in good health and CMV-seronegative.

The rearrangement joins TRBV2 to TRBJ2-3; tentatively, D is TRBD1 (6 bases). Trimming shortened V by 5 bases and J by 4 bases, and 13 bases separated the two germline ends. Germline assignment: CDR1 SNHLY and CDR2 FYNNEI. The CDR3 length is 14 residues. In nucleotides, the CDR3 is TGTGCCAGCAGTACTTTGGGGGCCTCAGATACGCAGTATTTT. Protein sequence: CASSTLGASDTQYF.

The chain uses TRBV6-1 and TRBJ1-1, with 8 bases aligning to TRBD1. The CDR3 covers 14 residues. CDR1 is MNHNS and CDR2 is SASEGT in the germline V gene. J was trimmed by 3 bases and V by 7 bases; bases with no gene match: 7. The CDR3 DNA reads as TGTGCCAGCATTCTAACAGGGGGTGACACTGAAGCTTTCTTT. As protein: CASILTGGDTEAFF.

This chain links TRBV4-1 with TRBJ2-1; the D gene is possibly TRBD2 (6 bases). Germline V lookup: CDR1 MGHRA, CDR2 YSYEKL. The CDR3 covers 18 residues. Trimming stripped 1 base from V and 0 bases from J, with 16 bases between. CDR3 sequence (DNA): TGCGCCAGCAGCCAAGGGGCCTCGCGGGGAAGCTCCTACAATGAGCAGTTCTTC. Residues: CASSQGASRGSSYNEQFF.

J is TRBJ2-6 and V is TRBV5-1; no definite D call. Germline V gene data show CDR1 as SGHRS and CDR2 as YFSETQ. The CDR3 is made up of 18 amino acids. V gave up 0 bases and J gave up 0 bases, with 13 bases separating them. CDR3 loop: CASSLVAATRSGANVLTF. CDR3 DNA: TGCGCCAGCAGCTTGGTCGCGGCCACCCGCTCTGGGGCCAACGTCCTGACTTTC.

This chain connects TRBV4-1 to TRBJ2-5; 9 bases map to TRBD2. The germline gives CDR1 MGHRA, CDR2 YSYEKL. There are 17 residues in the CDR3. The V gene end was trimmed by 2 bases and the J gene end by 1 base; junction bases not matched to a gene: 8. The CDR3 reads CASSQPGTSLFQETQYF. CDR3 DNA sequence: TGCGCCAGCAGCCAACCCGGGACTAGCCTATTCCAAGAGACCCAGTACTTC.

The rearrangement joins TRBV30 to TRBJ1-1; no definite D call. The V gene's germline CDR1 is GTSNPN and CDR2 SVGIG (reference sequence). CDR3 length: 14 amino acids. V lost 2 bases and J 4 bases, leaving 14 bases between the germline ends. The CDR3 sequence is CAWSRKGGITEAFF. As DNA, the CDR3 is TGTGCCTGGAGTAGGAAGGGAGGGATCACTGAAGCTTTCTTT.

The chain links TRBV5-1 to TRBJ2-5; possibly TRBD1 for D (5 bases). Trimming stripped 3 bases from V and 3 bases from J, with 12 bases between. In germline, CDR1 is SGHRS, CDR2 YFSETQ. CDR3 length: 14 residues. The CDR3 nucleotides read TGCGCCAGCAGCTCGAGACAGCCAGAAGAGACCCAGTACTTC. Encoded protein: CASSSRQPEETQYF.

The CDR3 sequence is CASSESGESYHSYNEQFF. The CDR3, as DNA: TGTGCCAGCAGTGAAAGCGGTGAATCCTACCACTCCTACAATGAGCAGTTCTTC. The rearrangement links TRBV6-4 to TRBJ2-1; the D gene is possibly TRBD2 (5 bases). The V gene lost 3 bases and the J gene lost 0 bases, with 18 bases spanning the gap. This CDR3 is 18 amino acids long. Per the germline V gene, CDR1 is MRHNA and CDR2 is SNTAGT.

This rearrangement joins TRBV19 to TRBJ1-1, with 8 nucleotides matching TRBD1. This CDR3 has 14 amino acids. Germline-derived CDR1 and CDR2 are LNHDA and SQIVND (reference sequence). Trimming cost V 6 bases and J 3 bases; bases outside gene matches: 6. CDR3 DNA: TGTGCCAGTAGCGCCAGGGGGCAGGACACTGAAGCTTTCTTT. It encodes CASSARGQDTEAFF.

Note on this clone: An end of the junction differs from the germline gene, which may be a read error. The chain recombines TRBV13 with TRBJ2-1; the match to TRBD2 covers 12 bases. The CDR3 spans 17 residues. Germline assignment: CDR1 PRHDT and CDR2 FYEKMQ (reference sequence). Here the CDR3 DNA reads TGTGCCAGCAACTTATTAGGACTAGCGGGAAGGTCGGCTGAGCAGTTCTTC. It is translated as CASNLLGLAGRSAEQFF.

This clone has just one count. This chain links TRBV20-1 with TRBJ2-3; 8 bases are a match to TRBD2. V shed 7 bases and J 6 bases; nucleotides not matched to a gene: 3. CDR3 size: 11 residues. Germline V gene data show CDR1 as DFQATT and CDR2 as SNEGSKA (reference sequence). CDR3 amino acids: CSGAGGDTQYF. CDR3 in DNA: TGCAGTGGGGCGGGGGGTGATACGCAGTATTTT.

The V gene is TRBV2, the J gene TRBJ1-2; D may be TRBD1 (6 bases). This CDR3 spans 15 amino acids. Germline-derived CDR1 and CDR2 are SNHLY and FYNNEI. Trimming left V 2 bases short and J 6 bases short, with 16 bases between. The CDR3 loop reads CASSEMMGGLDGYTF. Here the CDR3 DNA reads TGTGCCAGCAGTGAAATGATGGGGGGGCTGGATGGCTACACCTTC.

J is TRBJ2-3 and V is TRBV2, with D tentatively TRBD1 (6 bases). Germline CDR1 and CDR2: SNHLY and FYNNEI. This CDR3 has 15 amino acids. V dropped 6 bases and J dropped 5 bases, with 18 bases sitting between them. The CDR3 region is CASRNDRSDGDTQYF. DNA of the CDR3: TGTGCCAGCAGGAATGACAGGTCCGATGGAGATACGCAGTATTTT. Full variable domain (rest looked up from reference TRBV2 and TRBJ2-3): EPEVTQTPSHQVTQMGQEVILRCVPISNHLYFYWYRQILGQKVEFLVSFYNNEISEKSEIFDDQFSVERPDGSNFTLKIRSTKLEDSAMYFCASRNDRSDGDTQYFGPGTRLTVL.

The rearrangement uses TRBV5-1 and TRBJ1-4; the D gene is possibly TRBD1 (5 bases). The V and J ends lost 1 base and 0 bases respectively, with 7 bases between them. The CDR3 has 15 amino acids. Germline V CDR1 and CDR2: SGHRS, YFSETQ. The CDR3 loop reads CASSLFRATNEKLFF. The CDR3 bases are TGCGCCAGCAGCTTGTTCAGGGCAACTAATGAAAAACTGTTTTTT.